This entry concerns a single TCR beta chain. This clonotype appeared many times. No antigen is known for it. Nothing much larger sits one base from this clone, and base qualities are not available. The CDR3 goes from the cysteine to the phenylalanine over 15 residues. Only the CDR3 DNA is retained, 45 bases long and in frame from the first base. CDR1 is given as SGHNT and CDR2 as YYREEE, both from the germline V gene (reference sequence). Trimming at the junction amounts to 4 bases on V and 8 bases on J, and the germline ends lie 19 bases apart. This record comes from a study of early T cells in non-severe SARS-CoV-2 infection (dated by TCRdb to the early 2020s). Study-level background: Bulk RNA from unsorted whole blood was used for TCR sequencing, so alpha and beta chains could not be paired.

A case-control design nested within a healthcare worker cohort in London, UK, was used, with weekly nasopharyngeal swab PCR tests and blood sampling performed. Healthcare workers were recruited during the week of the UK lockdown, between 23 and 31 March 2020, and followed weekly for up to roughly 15 weeks. Libraries came from 5' RACE. Sequencing was carried out with a NextSeq 500. To correct for sequencing error and PCR bias, the TCR library protocol tagged individual cDNA molecules with unique molecular identifiers. Sequencing covered both TCR alpha and beta chains, and within each sample the abundances of alpha and beta sequences were tightly co-correlated. For the original study's pipeline: Decombinator V4 was used to perform V gene, J gene and CDR3 annotation of TCR sequences. TCRs were defined as expanded if a significant change between any two time points was detected under a Poisson model with p below 0.0001. Abundances of TCRs were expressed as counts per million after normalisation to the total number of TCRs sequenced in each sample. TRAV1-2 paired with TRAJ12, TRAJ20 or TRAJ33 defined MAIT TCRs, while TRAV10 paired with TRAJ18 defined iNKT TCRs. A search of VDJdb, accessed on 1 November 2021, was run for TCRs annotated to CMV, EBV and SARS-CoV-2, with TCRs annotated for multiple antigens excluded. TCRdb cleaned the public reads at Q25 with fastp, built clones with MiXCR and kept in-frame beta chains. Every distinct CDR3 protein forms one entry, paired with its most common genes and DNA. These V and J calls are TCRdb output, not the study's own analysis. Present in this sample are more than 90,000 distinct CDR3 sequences, roughly 9.6% of which were seen just once. The ten top clones hold roughly 5% of the sample.

Study-wide findings and limitations: VDJdb matching was skewed toward anti-spike CD8 responses and likely underestimated virus-specific expansions by missing private and CD4 specificities.

The TCR comes from an adult who was a healthcare worker with PCR-confirmed SARS-CoV-2 infection or an uninfected control (not recorded which). The V and J genes are TRBV5-4 and TRBJ2-1, with a tentative D gene TRBD2 over 7 matching bases. The specimen sequenced was whole blood. The base sequence is TGTGCCAGCAGCCCTACCTGGGGGGGCCACGATGAGCAGTTCTTC. Its coded protein is CASSPTWGGHDEQFF.